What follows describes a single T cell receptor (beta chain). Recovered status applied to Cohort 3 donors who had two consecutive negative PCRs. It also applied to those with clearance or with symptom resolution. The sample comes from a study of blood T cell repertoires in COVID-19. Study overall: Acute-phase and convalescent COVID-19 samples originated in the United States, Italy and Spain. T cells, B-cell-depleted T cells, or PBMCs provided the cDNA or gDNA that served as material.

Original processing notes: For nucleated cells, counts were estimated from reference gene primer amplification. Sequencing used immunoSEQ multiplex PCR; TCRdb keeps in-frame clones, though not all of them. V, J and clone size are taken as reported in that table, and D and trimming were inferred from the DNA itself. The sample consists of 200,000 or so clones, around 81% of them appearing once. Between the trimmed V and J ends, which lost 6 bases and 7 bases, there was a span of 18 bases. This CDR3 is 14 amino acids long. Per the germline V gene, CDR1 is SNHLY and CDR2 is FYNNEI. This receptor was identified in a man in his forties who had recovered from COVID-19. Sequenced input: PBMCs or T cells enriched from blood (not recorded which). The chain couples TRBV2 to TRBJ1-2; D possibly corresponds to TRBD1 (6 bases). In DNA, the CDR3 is TGTGCCAGCAGAGTTGACAGGCCAGTGGGTGGCTACACCTTC. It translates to CASRVDRPVGGYTF.